The 20 T cell receptor beta chains in this list originate from one sample, sequenced in a study of shared clonotypes between healthy human individuals. The table came from immunoSEQ multiplex PCR; TCRdb's copy has only in-frame clones and leaves some out. The sample yields over a million clones, roughly 98.5% seen once. Material: naive CD4+ T cells sorted from blood. Specified subset: CD45RA+ positively selected. The receptors derive from a man aged 30 to 45 in good health.

The chain carries TRBV5-1 and TRBJ2-1, with TRBD2 as a possible D gene (6 bases). The germline V gene encodes CDR1 SGHRS and CDR2 YFSETQ. V lost 2 bases to trimming and J lost 3 bases, with 33 bases between them. This CDR3 comprises 22 residues. CDR3 nucleotide sequence: TGCGCCAGCAGCTTCCCGCCCTTGCAAAAGATCGGGGGAACCCAACACTACAATGAGCAGTTCTTC. Translated, it gives CASSFPPLQKIGGTQHYNEQFF.

The V and J genes are TRBV10-3 and TRBJ2-1, with a tentative D call TRBD2 (5 bases). Germline CDR1 is ENHRY and CDR2 is SYGVKD. The CDR3 loop spans 11 amino acids. V lost 4 bases to trimming and J lost 16 bases, with 14 bases between them. DNA of the CDR3: TGTGCCATCAGTGTCAGGACGGAGGTTTTCTTC. It codes for CAISVRTEVFF.

This chain links TRBV11-2 with TRBJ2-7, with TRBD1 identical over 7 bases. J lost 7 bases, V lost 3 bases, and 15 bases had no gene match. Germline CDR1 SGHAT, CDR2 FQNNGV. CDR3 length: 16 amino acids. CDR3 in amino acids: CASSFLPTGRFREQYF. The CDR3 region has the DNA TGTGCCAGCAGCTTTCTCCCGACAGGGCGCTTTAGGGAGCAGTACTTC.

The chain couples TRBV7-9 to TRBJ2-2, with TRBD1 identical over 7 bases. Germline trimming cut 5 bases from V and 0 bases from J; bases unmatched to any gene: 6. The CDR3 loop spans 16 amino acids. Germline-derived CDR1 and CDR2 are SEHNR and FQNEAQ (reference sequence). CDR3 DNA: TGTGCCAGCAGCCCCTCTACAGGGGCGAACACCGGGGAGCTGTTTTTT. It is translated as CASSPSTGANTGELFF. Supplemented by reference TRBV7-9 and TRBJ2-2, the full variable domain reads DTGVSQNPRHKITKRGQNVTFRCDPISEHNRLYWYRQTLGQGPEFLTYFQNEAQLEKSRLLSDRFSAERPKGSFSTLEIQRTEQGDSAMYLCASSPSTGANTGELFFGEGSRLTVL.

The gene calls are TRBV19 and TRBJ2-1, with 12 bases that match TRBD1. Trimming cost V 8 bases and J 7 bases; bases outside gene matches: 12. The CDR3 is 16 residues long. The germline gives CDR1 LNHDA, CDR2 SQIVND (reference sequence). The CDR3 is CASRKSWDRGQNEQFF. The CDR3 DNA sequence: TGTGCCAGTCGAAAATCTTGGGACAGGGGGCAGAATGAGCAGTTCTTC.

The chain is built from TRBV7-2 and TRBJ2-7, with D possibly TRBD1 on 7 matching bases. The germline V gene encodes CDR1 SGHTA and CDR2 FQGNSA. V lost 7 bases and J lost 3, with 19 bases in between. This CDR3 is 15 amino acids long. CDR3 sequence reads: CASTPKQGGIYEQYF. CDR3 bases: TGTGCCAGCACCCCAAAGCAGGGGGGAATCTACGAGCAGTACTTC. Using reference TRBV7-2 and TRBJ2-7 for the parts outside the CDR3, the full variable domain is GAGVSQSPSNKVTEKGKDVELRCDPISGHTALYWYRQSLGQGLEFLIYFQGNSAPDKSGLPSDRFSAERTGGSVSTLTIQRTQQEDSAVYLCASTPKQGGIYEQYFGPGTRLTVT.

The V gene is TRBV29-1, the J gene TRBJ1-1; 8 bases are a match to TRBD1. CDR1 SQVTM and CDR2 ANQGSEA come from the germline V gene. The junction had 2 bases not matched to a gene; V was cut back by 5 bases and J by 0 bases. CDR3 size: 13 residues. In nucleotides, the CDR3 is TGCAGCGTTCCGACAGGGGTGAACACTGAAGCTTTCTTT. Protein: CSVPTGVNTEAFF. Full variable domain (outside the CDR3, taken from reference TRBV29-1 and TRBJ1-1): SAVISQKPSRDICQRGTSLTIQCQVDSQVTMMFWYRQQPGQSLTLIATANQGSEATYESGFVIDKFPISRPNLTFSTLTVSNMSPEDSSIYLCSVPTGVNTEAFFGQGTRLTVV.

This chain connects TRBV7-2 to TRBJ1-2; TRBD1 aligns across 11 bases. Germline assignment: CDR1 SGHTA and CDR2 FQGNSA. Trimming took 4 bases from V and 8 from J; bases not matched to a gene: 9. The CDR3 length is 15 residues. The CDR3 loop reads CASSSGQGAIGGYTF. CDR3 bases: TGTGCCAGCAGCTCCGGACAGGGGGCGATCGGCGGCTACACCTTC.

In DNA, the CDR3 is TGCAGCTTCAGACAGGGTCCCGGGGAGCTGTTTTTT. It specifies CSFRQGPGELFF. V is TRBV29-1 and J is TRBJ2-2, with TRBD1 matching over 7 bases. Germline V gene data show CDR1 as SQVTM and CDR2 as ANQGSEA. V lost 8 bases and J lost 6; bases outside the gene matches: 6. CDR3 length: 12 amino acids.

This chain connects TRBV19 to TRBJ2-7; D is uncertain. In germline, CDR1 is LNHDA, CDR2 SQIVND (reference sequence). The CDR3 extends over 14 amino acids. The V end lost 7 bases, the J end lost 0 bases, and 13 bases lay between the germline ends. CDR3 coding DNA: TGTGCCAGTACCCCCAGATTTACCTCCTACGAGCAGTACTTC. Residues: CASTPRFTSYEQYF.

This chain joins TRBV9 and TRBJ2-3; 8 bases are shared with TRBD2. The V segment lost 4 bases and the J segment 2 bases; nucleotides outside the gene matches: 9. CDR1 and CDR2 (germline): SGDLS, YYNGEE. The CDR3 has 16 amino acids. CDR3: CASSSGTSSLTDTQYF. DNA for the CDR3: TGTGCCAGCAGCTCCGGGACTAGTTCCCTCACAGATACGCAGTATTTT.

V gene TRBV5-4 combines with J gene TRBJ2-1, with 7 bases matching TRBD2. The germline V gene encodes CDR1 SGHNT and CDR2 YYREEE (reference sequence). J was trimmed by 7 bases and V by 0 bases; bases with no gene match: 7. The length of the CDR3 is 15 residues. The CDR3 DNA is TGTGCCAGCAGCTTGGATGGCGGGAGATCGAATGAGCAGTTCTTC. It is translated as CASSLDGGRSNEQFF.

The chain joins TRBV25-1 to TRBJ2-7; TRBD2 is a possible D gene (5 bases). The CDR3 loop spans 14 amino acids. Trimming left V 4 bases short and J 2 bases short, with 12 bases between. Germline lookup yields CDR1 MGHDK and CDR2 SYGVNS. CDR3 loop: CASSARRGTYEQYF. The CDR3 region has the DNA TGTGCCAGCAGTGCCAGACGGGGTACCTACGAGCAGTACTTC.

This chain joins TRBV28 and TRBJ2-2; 9 bases are shared with TRBD2. The CDR3 runs to 15 residues. V trimming: 7 bases; J trimming: 6 bases; junction bases outside the gene matches: 9. CDR1 MDHEN and CDR2 SYDVKM come from the germline V gene. Here the CDR3 DNA reads TGTGCCAGCACCCGAGCGGGAGGTCGGGCCGGGGAGCTGTTTTTT. It codes for CASTRAGGRAGELFF.

J is TRBJ2-3 and V is TRBV5-4, with 7 bases fitting TRBD2. CDR3 size: 16 residues. Germline CDR1 SGHNT, CDR2 YYREEE (reference sequence). After removal of 1 base from V and 4 bases from J, the junction contained 9 bases not matched to a gene. The CDR3 DNA sequence: TGTGCCAGCAGCTTGAGCCTTGCGCTAGCGGCAGATACGCAGTATTTT. This codes for CASSLSLALAADTQYF.

This chain connects TRBV18 to TRBJ2-7; D remains unclear. The CDR3 has 16 amino acids. CDR1 and CDR2 from the germline V gene are KGHSH and LQKENI. V was clipped by 1 base and J by 7 bases, with 20 bases between them. The CDR3 sequence: CASSPQVWTTLQEQYF. CDR3 in DNA: TGTGCCAGCTCACCACAGGTGTGGACGACCCTACAAGAGCAGTACTTC.

This chain links TRBV25-1 with TRBJ2-7, with TRBD1 identical over 8 bases. The CDR3 covers 16 residues. V was clipped by 4 bases and J by 4 bases; unmatched bases: 12. The V gene's germline CDR1 is MGHDK and CDR2 SYGVNS. CDR3 protein: CASSGFSTGVLYEQYF. The CDR3, as DNA: TGTGCCAGCAGTGGGTTCTCGACAGGGGTTTTGTACGAGCAGTACTTC.

The chain has TRBV5-1 and TRBJ2-1, with D perhaps matching TRBD2 (6 bases). The CDR3 sequence is 17 residues long. Germline V gives CDR1 SGHRS, CDR2 YFSETQ. Trimming stripped 0 bases from V and 7 bases from J, with 20 bases between. In DNA, the CDR3 is TGCGCCAGCAGCTTGGCCGGGCGGGGTTCTTTTGAAAATGAGCAGTTCTTC. Residues: CASSLAGRGSFENEQFF.

The chain links TRBV15 to TRBJ2-7, with D unresolved. V was trimmed by 3 bases and J by 3 bases, leaving 9 bases between them. There are 13 residues in the CDR3. CDR1 and CDR2 (germline): LNHNV, YYDKDF (reference sequence). Here the CDR3 DNA reads TGTGCCACCAGCAGTGGTGCGATCTACGAGCAGTACTTC. Residues: CATSSGAIYEQYF.

The rearrangement links TRBV29-1 to TRBJ2-7; TRBD2 is a possible D gene (6 bases). The CDR3 totals 13 residues. Looked up from germline, CDR1 is SQVTM and CDR2 is ANQGSEA. V lost 6 bases, J lost 3 bases, and 15 bases lay in between. CDR3 region: CSVGLGLRYEQYF. The CDR3 bases are TGCAGCGTAGGCTTGGGACTTCGCTACGAGCAGTACTTC.